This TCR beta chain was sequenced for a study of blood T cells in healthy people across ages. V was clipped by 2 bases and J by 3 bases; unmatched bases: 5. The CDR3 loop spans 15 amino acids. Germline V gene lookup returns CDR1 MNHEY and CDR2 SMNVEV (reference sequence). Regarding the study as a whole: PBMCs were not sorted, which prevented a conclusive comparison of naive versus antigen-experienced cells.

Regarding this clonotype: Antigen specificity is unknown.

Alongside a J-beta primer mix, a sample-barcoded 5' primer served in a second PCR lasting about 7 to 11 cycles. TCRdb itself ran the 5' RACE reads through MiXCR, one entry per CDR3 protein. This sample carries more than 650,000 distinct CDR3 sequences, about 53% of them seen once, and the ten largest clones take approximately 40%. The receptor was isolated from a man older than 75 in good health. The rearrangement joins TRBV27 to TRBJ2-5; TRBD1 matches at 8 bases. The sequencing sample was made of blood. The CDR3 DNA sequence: TGTGCCAGCAGTTTAGGGTGGACAGGGAAAGAGACCCAGTACTTC. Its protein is CASSLGWTGKETQYF.